This T cell receptor (beta chain) is from a study of response to subunit inactivated influenza vaccine. Each CDR3 protein gets one entry after TCRdb re-called the RT-PCR reads with MiXCR. Here the sample spans 650,000 to 800,000 distinct CDR3 sequences, approximately 15% being singletons. The receptor was isolated from a middle-aged man who received an inactivated influenza vaccine. Here the sequenced sample was PBMCs from blood, taken 14 to 15 days before vaccination.

CDR3: CASSLVNSPLHF. DNA for the CDR3: TGTGCCAGCAGTTTAGTTAATTCACCCCTCCACTTT. The V and J genes are TRBV12-3 or TRBV12-4 and TRBJ1-6, with unresolved D. The CDR3 is 12 amino acids. V was cut by 1 base and J by 6 bases, with 1 base left in between.